This TCR beta chain was profiled in a study of blood T cell repertoires in COVID-19 (dated by TCRdb to 2019 to 2021). Turning to the overall study: Collaborator samples came from the United States, Italy and Spain and covered acute and convalescent phases of COVID-19. The material from the prospective study consisted of cDNA or gDNA derived from T cells, B-cell-depleted T cells, or PBMCs. The dataset comprised deeply sampled blood TCRbeta repertoires from subjects exposed to, actively infected with, or recovered from COVID-19. The repertoires were released in a freely available public database intended as a resource for research on the immune response to SARS-CoV-2. HLA class I and class II types, where available, came from metadata supplied by the sample provider rather than from assay-based typing. The samples were drawn from the first 160 participants of the ongoing ImmuneRACE study and from over 950 subjects provided by 6 global collaborators. The sample metadata nearly always contained a de-identified subject ID, COVID-19 status, age in years and sex. General study outcomes and caveats: The quantity of clinical and demographic metadata differed by source and by participant and was supplied without curation.

Worth noting for this clone: It has no known antigen specificity. Base qualities are missing; no much larger clone stands one base away.

The immunoSEQ Assay, a bias-controlled multiplex PCR, was used to amplify TCRbeta CDR3 regions from genomic DNA. The source study handled its data this way. Nucleated cell counts per sample were estimated from amplification of reference gene primers within the assay. To quantify the absolute abundance of each unique TCRbeta CDR3 rearrangement, sequence reads were collapsed and filtered. Productive Simpson clonality was computed per sample as the square root of Simpson's diversity index over productive rearrangements. TCRdb provides this immuneACCESS table in a form limited to in-frame rearrangements. Some clones are lacking; in checked studies, under half of them reflect an unresolved V gene, and why the rest are absent is not known. D and trimming were read from the DNA, whereas the V and J calls and clone size are those reported in that table. For this sample there are about 200,000 clones; approximately 83% appear just once. The top ten hold 25% to 35% of the sample.

The junction carries 11 bases between V and J, which are trimmed by 3 bases and 4 bases respectively. From the germline V gene, CDR1 is SGHVS and CDR2 is FQNEAQ. From cysteine to phenylalanine, the CDR3 is 14 amino acids long. CDR3 DNA is the only sequence kept; it has 42 bases, read in frame from the first base. The collaborating institutions used their own protocols to collect whole blood in K2EDTA tubes. For TCRbeta analysis, collaborators shipped samples in one of three forms: frozen whole blood, isolated PBMCs, or DNA extracted from either of those sample types. This receptor chain uses TRBV7-8 and TRBJ2-3, with the D gene call left open. The sequenced material came from peripheral blood. This TCR was recovered from a man aged 35 to 55 with acute or convalescent COVID-19. The sequenced DNA is TGTGCCAGCAGCTTGACCTTGGGCTCAGATACGCAGTATTTT. This is translated as CASSLTLGSDTQYF. The reference TRBV7-8 and TRBJ2-3 proteins fill in what lies around the CDR3, so the full variable domain reads GAGVSQSPRYKVAKRGQDVALRCDPISGHVSLFWYQQALGQGPEFLTYFQNEAQLDKSGLPSDRFFAERPEGSVSTLKIQRTQQEDSAVYLCASSLTLGSDTQYFGPGTRLTVL.